This T cell receptor (beta chain) was profiled in a study of Graves' ophthalmopathy and Graves' hyperthyroidism. Whole-study results and caveats: Using 13 signatures, a model distinguished ophthalmopathy from stable hyperthyroidism, reaching roughly 90% sensitivity and 65% to 84% specificity.

Scientists amplified the TCR beta CDR3 regions from RNA transcripts. Second-round multiplex PCR followed a first-round RT-PCR using HTBI primers. TCRdb re-called the multiplex PCR reads through MiXCR, storing one row per CDR3 protein. In the table there are approximately 640,000 distinct CDR3 sequences, more than 40% of which are singletons. Patients were excluded if they had other autoimmune diseases or uncontrolled infections, and likewise if pregnancy or lactation applied. Fresh peripheral blood, about 9.3 ml, was the PBMC source. Germline V gene data show CDR1 as LNHNV and CDR2 as YYDKDF (reference sequence). The CDR3 covers 16 residues. The V end lost 3 bases, the J end lost 3 bases, and 18 bases lay between the germline ends. Notes on this clonotype: Its specificity is unknown.

The clonotype originates from an adult man with Graves' ophthalmopathy. The genes are TRBV15 and TRBJ2-7, with D possibly TRBD1 on 6 matching bases. Sequencing was carried out using peripheral blood. The CDR3 nucleotides are TGTGCCACCAGCAGCTCCTACCGGACAGAAAACTACGAGCAGTACTTC. Translation gives CATSSSYRTENYEQYF.